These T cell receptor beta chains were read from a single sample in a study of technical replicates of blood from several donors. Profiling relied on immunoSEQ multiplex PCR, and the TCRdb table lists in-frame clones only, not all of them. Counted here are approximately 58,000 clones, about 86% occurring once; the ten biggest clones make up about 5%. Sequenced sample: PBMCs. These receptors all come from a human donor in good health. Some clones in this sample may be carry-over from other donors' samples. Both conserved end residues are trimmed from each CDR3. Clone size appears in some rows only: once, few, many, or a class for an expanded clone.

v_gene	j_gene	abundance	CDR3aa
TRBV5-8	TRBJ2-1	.	ASPVLSASSSYNEQF
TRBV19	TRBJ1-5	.	ASLPGGFNQPQH
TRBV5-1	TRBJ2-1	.	ASSLVQRPYNEQF
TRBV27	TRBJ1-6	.	ASRPGQGYSPLH
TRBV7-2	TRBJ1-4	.	ASSFSNEAGKLF
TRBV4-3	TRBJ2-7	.	ASSQGVLGALGGEQY
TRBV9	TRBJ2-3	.	ASSVGLAGLGDTQY
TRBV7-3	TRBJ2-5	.	ASSLLGTVRGKETQY
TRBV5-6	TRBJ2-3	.	ASMRASGRFGDTQY
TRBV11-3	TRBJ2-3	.	ASSLGLAGGGDTQY
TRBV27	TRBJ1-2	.	ASSLNGVGYGYT
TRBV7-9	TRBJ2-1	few	ASSPREGREGQF
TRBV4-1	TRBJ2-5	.	ASSQSTGVMETQY
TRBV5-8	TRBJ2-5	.	ASSLGKGVPQETQY
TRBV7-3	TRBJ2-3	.	ASSLTLAGSADTQY
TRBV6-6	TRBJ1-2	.	ASSYGGLNYGYT
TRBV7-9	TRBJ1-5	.	ASTGTGSQPQH
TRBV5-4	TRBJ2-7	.	ASSLGPSGGASYEQY
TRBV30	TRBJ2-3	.	AWSDKGPGGREQY
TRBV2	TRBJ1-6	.	ASIARGSPLH
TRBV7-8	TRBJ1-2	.	ASSDLEGSLYGYT
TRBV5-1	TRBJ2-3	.	ASSLSSLADTQY
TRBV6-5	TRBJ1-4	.	ASSRQGGNEKLF
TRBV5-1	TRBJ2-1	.	ASSWTGTGVNEQF
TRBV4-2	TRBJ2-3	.	ASSQLTGVADTQY
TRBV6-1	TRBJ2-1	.	ASTSGEQYNEQF
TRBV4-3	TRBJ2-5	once	ASSQGGASGGGQETQY
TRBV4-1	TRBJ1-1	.	ASKLNGNTEAF
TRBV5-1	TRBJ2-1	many	ASSLWGVSLGSHEQF
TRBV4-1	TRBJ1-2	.	ASSLTGGNYGYT
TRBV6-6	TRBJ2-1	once	ASIQREGSAEQF
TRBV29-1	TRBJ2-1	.	SVSGQVSPYNEQF